Listed here are 26 T cell receptor beta chains from one sample, sequenced in a study of blood T cell repertoires in COVID-19. Data came from immunoSEQ multiplex PCR; TCRdb stores just in-frame clones and leaves some out. The data show approximately 46,000 clones, with 85% to 90% seen just once and approximately 3% held by the top ten. Sequencing was performed on peripheral blood. These receptors were taken from a man over 45 with active COVID-19.

The J gene is TRBJ2-1, the V gene TRBV9, with D possibly being TRBD1 (6 bases). Trimming left V 4 bases short and J 3 bases short, with 14 bases between. From germline, CDR1 is SGDLS and CDR2 YYNGEE. CDR3 length: 15 amino acids. CDR3 in amino acids: CASSISGAGYNEQFF. DNA for the CDR3: TGTGCCAGCAGCATATCAGGGGCGGGCTACAATGAGCAGTTCTTC.

This rearrangement joins TRBV10-3 to TRBJ2-5, with TRBD1 as a possible D gene (6 bases). CDR3 length equals 13 residues. Trimming took 8 bases from V and 4 from J, leaving 14 bases between them. Germline CDR1 is ENHRY and CDR2 is SYGVKD. CDR3 coding DNA: TGTGCCATCCGCCGGGACATACGAGAGACCCAGTACTTC. This encodes CAIRRDIRETQYF.

The V gene is TRBV7-9, the J gene TRBJ1-3; the match to TRBD1 covers 9 bases. Germline V CDR1 and CDR2: SEHNR, FQNEAQ (reference sequence). J gave up 3 bases and V 6 bases, and 12 bases lay outside the gene matches. CDR3 length equals 17 residues. CDR3 sequence (DNA): TGTGCCAGCAGTCCATCCGGGACAGGGTTTGGTGGAAACACCATATATTTT. Its protein product is CASSPSGTGFGGNTIYF. Based on the CDR3 plus reference TRBV7-9 and TRBJ1-3, the full variable domain is DTGVSQNPRHKITKRGQNVTFRCDPISEHNRLYWYRQTLGQGPEFLTYFQNEAQLEKSRLLSDRFSAERPKGSFSTLEIQRTEQGDSAMYLCASSPSGTGFGGNTIYFGEGSWLTVV.

The chain combines TRBV30 with TRBJ2-2; 10 bases are shared with TRBD1. The V gene's germline CDR1 is GTSNPN and CDR2 SVGIG (reference sequence). This CDR3 is 15 amino acids long. With V trimmed by 5 bases and J by 7 bases, 10 bases remained unmatched. The CDR3 sequence is CAWGRQGALYGELFF. The CDR3 DNA reads as TGTGCCTGGGGCAGACAGGGGGCGTTATACGGGGAGCTGTTTTTT.

The genes are TRBV19 and TRBJ2-1; 12 nucleotides match TRBD2. CDR1 is LNHDA, CDR2 SQIVND, per germline (reference sequence). The CDR3 has 15 residues. Trimming at V came to 5 bases and at J to 3 bases, leaving 2 bases not matched to a gene. CDR3 nucleotides: TGTGCCAGTAGTGGGGGACTAGCGGGCTACAATGAGCAGTTCTTC. This encodes CASSGGLAGYNEQFF.

This chain uses TRBV7-2 with TRBJ1-5; a weak D match, TRBD1 (5 bases). The germline V gene encodes CDR1 SGHTA and CDR2 FQGNSA. The CDR3 spans 14 residues. Trimming stripped 1 base from V and 2 bases from J, with 6 bases between. CDR3: CASSLVGGNQPQHF. As DNA, the CDR3 is TGTGCCAGCAGCTTAGTAGGGGGCAATCAGCCCCAGCATTTT.

CDR3 amino acids: CAISPGRRGLFSSTDTQYF. CDR3 DNA sequence: TGTGCCATCAGTCCGGGGCGGCGGGGTTTATTCTCTAGCACAGATACGCAGTATTTT. The genes are TRBV10-3 and TRBJ2-3; perhaps TRBD2 as D (6 bases). V was trimmed by 5 bases and J by 0 bases, leaving 24 bases between them. The CDR3 is made up of 19 amino acids. Germline loops: CDR1 ENHRY, CDR2 SYGVKD.

V usage is TRBV19 and J usage is TRBJ2-5; 8 bases line up with TRBD1. The CDR3 has 15 amino acids. Germline V gives CDR1 LNHDA, CDR2 SQIVND (reference sequence). V trimming: 4 bases; J trimming: 5 bases; junction bases outside the gene matches: 9. The CDR3 here is CASSTTTGVGETQYF. In DNA, the CDR3 is TGTGCCAGTAGTACCACGACAGGGGTTGGGGAGACCCAGTACTTC.

This chain connects TRBV6-6 to TRBJ2-7; 8 nucleotides match TRBD1. Germline V gene sequence: CDR1 MNHNY, CDR2 SVGAGI (reference sequence). The ends lost 8 bases at V and 5 bases at J; junction bases unmatched: 14. The CDR3 covers 15 residues. Written as DNA, the CDR3 is TGTGCCAGCCTCAATTTGCTCAGGGGGCGGGACGAGCAGTACTTC. It encodes CASLNLLRGRDEQYF.

This clone was seen a handful of times. The V and J genes are TRBV6-1 and TRBJ2-3, with TRBD2 matching over 9 bases. With 1 base clipped from V and 4 bases from J, the junction kept 9 bases outside the gene matches. Germline CDR1 reads MNHNS; CDR2 reads SASEGT. The CDR3 runs 17 residues. The CDR3 coding sequence is TGTGCCAGCAGTGAAGGGCTAGGCGGGGGGGCGGCAGATACGCAGTATTTT. Its protein is CASSEGLGGGAADTQYF.

The CDR3 region is CASSLDRWKDTEAFF. The CDR3 DNA follows: TGTGCCAGCAGCTTAGACAGGTGGAAGGACACTGAAGCTTTCTTT. V is TRBV7-9 and J is TRBJ1-1; D possibly corresponds to TRBD1 (5 bases). The germline CDR1 and CDR2 sequences are SEHNR and FQNEAQ (reference sequence). V lost 1 base and J lost 3, with 12 bases in between. The CDR3 length is 15 residues.

This clone was detected once. The gene calls are TRBV6-5 and TRBJ2-7; 9 nucleotides line up with TRBD2. Germline loops: CDR1 MNHEY, CDR2 SVGAGI. Trimming removed 0 bases from V and 2 bases from J; junction bases left unmatched: 5. The CDR3 extends over 16 amino acids. The CDR3 nucleotides are TGTGCCAGCAGTTACTCTCTAGCGGGATATCCCTACGAGCAGTACTTC. Translation: CASSYSLAGYPYEQYF.

The chain combines TRBV12-3 or TRBV12-4 with TRBJ1-5; 8 positions agree with TRBD1. J lost 10 bases, V lost 6 bases, and 8 bases had no gene match. The CDR3 has 13 amino acids. This CDR3 is CASRTQGASPQHF. CDR3 DNA: TGTGCCAGCAGAACGCAGGGGGCGAGTCCCCAGCATTTT.

CDR3 bases: TGTGCCAGCAATGGGGGGACAGGGGGCGTACAGCCCCAGCATTTT. This translates into CASNGGTGGVQPQHF. This sequence joins TRBV6-5 and TRBJ1-5, with 12 nucleotides matching TRBD1. This CDR3 has 15 residues. The germline gives CDR1 MNHEY, CDR2 SVGAGI. Trimming removed 7 bases from V and 7 bases from J; junction bases left unmatched: 8.

A single count supports this clone. The rearrangement uses TRBV19 and TRBJ2-7, with 7 bases matching TRBD1. The J segment lost 0 bases and the V segment lost 5 bases, leaving 4 bases of the junction unmatched. The V gene's germline CDR1 is LNHDA and CDR2 SQIVND (reference sequence). The CDR3 runs 14 residues. In nucleotides, the CDR3 is TGTGCCAGTAGTGTGGGACAGATCTCCTACGAGCAGTACTTC. It encodes CASSVGQISYEQYF.

V is TRBV19 and J is TRBJ2-3; perhaps TRBD2 as D (7 bases). The CDR3 has 13 amino acids. Trimming took off 5 bases at V and 6 bases at J, with 12 bases between the two ends. Germline V lookup: CDR1 LNHDA, CDR2 SQIVND (reference sequence). This CDR3 reads CASSSRGGDTQYF. CDR3 DNA sequence: TGTGCCAGTAGTTCTCGCGGGGGCGATACGCAGTATTTT.

The chain joins TRBV6-5 to TRBJ1-5, with D possibly being TRBD1 (6 bases). The CDR3 totals 14 residues. Germline CDR1 is MNHEY and CDR2 is SVGAGI. V shed 6 bases and J shed 1 base, with 10 bases lying between them. CDR3 protein: CASRWTASNQPQHF. In DNA, the CDR3 is TGTGCCAGCAGGTGGACAGCCAGCAATCAGCCCCAGCATTTT.

The chain links TRBV29-1 to TRBJ2-2; tentative D call: TRBD2 (7 bases). CDR3 length: 15 residues. Germline CDR1 and CDR2: SQVTM and ANQGSEA. Trimming left V 6 bases short and J 2 bases short, with 16 bases between. CDR3 nucleotide sequence: TGCAGCGTCCCCGCGGGGGCCAGAAACACCGGGGAGCTGTTTTTT. It yields the protein CSVPAGARNTGELFF.

This chain joins TRBV7-3 and TRBJ2-1; tentative D call: TRBD2 (5 bases). V dropped 5 bases and J dropped 6 bases, with 17 bases sitting between them. Germline V gene sequence: CDR1 SGHTA, CDR2 FQGTGA. CDR3 length: 15 amino acids. DNA for the CDR3: TGTGCCAGCAGCCCACTAGTGTTGGCGGGCAATGAGCAGTTCTTC. It is translated as CASSPLVLAGNEQFF.

The chain is built from TRBV4-3 and TRBJ1-1, with TRBD1 identical over 8 bases. This CDR3 spans 15 amino acids. Losses at the gene ends were 1 base for V and 1 base for J; bases not matched to a gene: 2. CDR1 is LGHNA, CDR2 YSLEER, per germline. The CDR3, as DNA: TGCGCCAGCAGCCAAGCGGACAGGGCGAACACTGAAGCTTTCTTT. Translating it yields CASSQADRANTEAFF.

The gene calls are TRBV4-2 and TRBJ2-3; TRBD2 aligns across 12 bases. Germline V gene lookup returns CDR1 LGHNA and CDR2 YNFKEQ. The CDR3 totals 16 residues. Trimming took 4 bases from V and 2 from J; bases not matched to a gene: 4. The chain's CDR3 is CASSRGLAGPTDTQYF. CDR3 nucleotide sequence: TGTGCCAGCAGCCGGGGACTAGCGGGCCCCACAGATACGCAGTATTTT.

The chain carries TRBV4-1 and TRBJ1-5; D is unclear. The V gene lost 0 bases and the J gene lost 2 bases, with 14 bases spanning the gap. The CDR3 contains 17 residues. Per the germline V gene, CDR1 is MGHRA and CDR2 is YSYEKL. This CDR3 reads CASSQDRQVTGNQPQHF. The DNA of the CDR3 is TGCGCCAGCAGCCAAGATCGCCAGGTGACGGGCAATCAGCCCCAGCATTTT.

The genes are TRBV2 and TRBJ2-3, with D tentatively TRBD2 (6 bases). Looked up from germline, CDR1 is SNHLY and CDR2 is FYNNEI. CDR3 length: 13 residues. Trimming stripped 3 bases from V and 6 bases from J, with 10 bases between. Here the CDR3 reads CASSDRGVDTQYF. CDR3 DNA: TGTGCCAGCAGTGACCGCGGGGTTGATACGCAGTATTTT.

The V call is TRBV7-3, the J call TRBJ2-3; the D gene is possibly TRBD2 (7 bases). Looked up from germline, CDR1 is SGHTA and CDR2 is FQGTGA. V was cut by 5 bases and J by 1 base, with 13 bases left in between. This CDR3 is 15 amino acids long. CDR3 DNA: TGTGCCAGCAGCAATGGGGGGGCACGCACAGATACGCAGTATTTT. Protein sequence: CASSNGGARTDTQYF.

This sequence joins TRBV9 and TRBJ1-6, with unresolved D. The CDR3 is made up of 13 amino acids. Between the trimmed V and J ends, which lost 3 bases and 7 bases, there was a span of 8 bases. The germline CDR1 and CDR2 sequences are SGDLS and YYNGEE. CDR3 bases: TGTGCCAGCAGCGGATTCGGGAATTCACCCCTCCACTTT. Its translation: CASSGFGNSPLHF.

The V call is TRBV5-1, the J call TRBJ1-4; TRBD1 matches at 7 bases. Per the germline V gene, CDR1 is SGHRS and CDR2 is YFSETQ. V shed 3 bases and J 7 bases; nucleotides not matched to a gene: 9. CDR3 size: 15 residues. The CDR3 is CASSSSGGFVEKLFF. CDR3 sequence (DNA): TGCGCCAGCAGCTCGTCAGGGGGGTTCGTTGAAAAACTGTTTTTT.